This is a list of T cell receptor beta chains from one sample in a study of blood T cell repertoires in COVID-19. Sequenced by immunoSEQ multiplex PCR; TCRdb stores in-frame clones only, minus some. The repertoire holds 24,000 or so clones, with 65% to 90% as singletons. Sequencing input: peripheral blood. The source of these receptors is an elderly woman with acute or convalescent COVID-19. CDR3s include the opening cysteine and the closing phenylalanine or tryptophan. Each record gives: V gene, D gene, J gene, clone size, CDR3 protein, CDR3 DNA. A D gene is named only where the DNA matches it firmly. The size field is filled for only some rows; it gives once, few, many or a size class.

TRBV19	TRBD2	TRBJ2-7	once	CASRRAGVYEQYF	TGTGCCAGTAGACGCGCGGGAGTCTACGAGCAGTACTTC
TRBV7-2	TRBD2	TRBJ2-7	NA	CASSAKLAGGSYEQYF	TGTGCCAGCAGCGCGAAGCTAGCGGGAGGTTCCTACGAGCAGTACTTC
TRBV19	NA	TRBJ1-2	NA	CASSIMQGPNYGYTF	TGTGCCAGTAGTATCATGCAGGGGCCTAACTATGGCTACACCTTC
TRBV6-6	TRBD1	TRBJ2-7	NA	CASSRVGQVINPYEQYF	TGTGCCAGCAGTCGGGTCGGACAGGTAATAAATCCGTACGAGCAGTACTTC
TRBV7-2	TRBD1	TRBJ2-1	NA	CASSFSWGTGGNEQFF	TGTGCCAGCAGCTTCTCCTGGGGGACAGGGGGCAATGAGCAGTTCTTC
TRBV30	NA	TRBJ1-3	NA	CAWSSKDKRNTIYF	TGTGCCTGGAGTTCAAAGGACAAGAGGAACACCATATATTTT
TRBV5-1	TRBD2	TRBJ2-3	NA	CASSLLAGGLTDTQYF	TGCGCCAGCAGCTTGCTAGCGGGGGGGTTAACAGATACGCAGTATTTT
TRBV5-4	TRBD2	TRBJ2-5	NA	CASSLTSGGETQYF	TGTGCCAGCAGCTTGACTAGCGGGGGCGAGACCCAGTACTTC
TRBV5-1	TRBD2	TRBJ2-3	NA	CASSLGLAGGRDTQYF	TGCGCCAGCAGCTTGGGACTAGCGGGGGGAAGGGATACGCAGTATTTT
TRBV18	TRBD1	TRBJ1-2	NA	CASSPQGAKVGYTF	TGTGCCAGCTCACCACAGGGGGCTAAGGTTGGCTACACCTTC
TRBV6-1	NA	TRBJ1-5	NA	CASSEGLEPQHF	TGTGCCAGCAGTGAAGGGCTGGAGCCCCAGCATTTT
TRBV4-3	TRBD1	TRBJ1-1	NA	CASSQQQGRGTEAFF	TGCGCCAGCAGCCAGCAACAGGGGCGGGGCACTGAAGCTTTCTTT
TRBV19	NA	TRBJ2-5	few	CASSIGAGASGTQYF	TGTGCCAGTAGTATAGGTGCGGGGGCATCGGGTACCCAGTACTTC
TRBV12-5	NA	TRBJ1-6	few	CASGSGQLRGSPLHF	TGTGCTAGTGGTTCCGGACAGCTTCGGGGATCACCCCTCCACTTT
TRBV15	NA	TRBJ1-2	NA	CATSRGEGSYGYTF	TGTGCCACCAGCAGAGGAGAGGGTTCTTATGGCTACACCTTC
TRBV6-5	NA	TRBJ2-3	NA	CASRRERGTDTQYF	TGTGCCAGCAGACGAGAACGGGGCACAGATACGCAGTATTTT
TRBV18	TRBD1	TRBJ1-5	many	CASSPDRGDSNQPQHF	TGTGCCAGCTCACCCGACAGGGGTGATAGCAATCAGCCCCAGCATTTT
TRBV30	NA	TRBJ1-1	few	CACQFSRVSTEAFF	TGTGCCTGTCAATTCTCCAGGGTGAGCACTGAAGCTTTCTTT
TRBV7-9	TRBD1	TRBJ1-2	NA	CASSLREGAGYTF	TGTGCCAGCAGCCTCAGAGAGGGGGCCGGCTACACCTTC
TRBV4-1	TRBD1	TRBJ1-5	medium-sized	CASSPRTGGAVWGNQPQHF	TGCGCCAGCAGCCCTCGGACAGGGGGCGCGGTCTGGGGCAATCAGCCCCAGCATTTT
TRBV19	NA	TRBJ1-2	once	CASSIDRGNYGYTF	TGTGCCAGTAGTATAGATAGGGGGAACTATGGCTACACCTTC
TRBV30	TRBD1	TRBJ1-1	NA	CACQQGTNTEAFF	TGTGCCTGCCAACAGGGGACGAACACTGAAGCTTTCTTT
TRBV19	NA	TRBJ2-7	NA	CASSLFGGGAYEQYF	TGTGCCAGTAGTCTCTTCGGAGGGGGGGCCTACGAGCAGTACTTC
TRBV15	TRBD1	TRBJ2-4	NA	CATSKQGAAKNIQYF	TGTGCCACCAGCAAACAGGGGGCAGCCAAAAACATTCAGTACTTC
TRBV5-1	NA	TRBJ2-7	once	CASSLEGASYEQYF	TGCGCCAGCAGCTTGGAGGGAGCGTCCTACGAGCAGTACTTC
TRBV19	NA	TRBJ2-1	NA	CASSMVPSRVEQFF	TGTGCCAGTAGTATGGTCCCCTCGCGGGTTGAGCAGTTCTTC
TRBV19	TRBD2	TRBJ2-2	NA	CASSMQDGGFRELFF	TGTGCCAGTAGCATGCAGGACGGGGGGTTTCGGGAGCTGTTTTTT
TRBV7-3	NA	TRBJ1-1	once	CASRWGGNTEAFF	TGTGCCAGCAGATGGGGAGGGAACACTGAAGCTTTCTTT
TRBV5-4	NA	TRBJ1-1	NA	CASSTLERREAFF	TGTGCCAGCAGCACCCTTGAGAGGCGCGAAGCTTTCTTT
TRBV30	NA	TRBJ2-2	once	CAWTPGTGELFF	TGTGCCTGGACGCCCGGCACCGGGGAGCTGTTTTTT
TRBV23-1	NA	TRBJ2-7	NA	CASSPGHKSSYEQYF	TGCGCCAGCAGTCCGGGACACAAAAGCTCCTACGAGCAGTACTTC
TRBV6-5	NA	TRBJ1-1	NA	CASRSTSVHPEAFF	TGTGCCAGCAGATCGACATCAGTCCATCCTGAAGCTTTCTTT